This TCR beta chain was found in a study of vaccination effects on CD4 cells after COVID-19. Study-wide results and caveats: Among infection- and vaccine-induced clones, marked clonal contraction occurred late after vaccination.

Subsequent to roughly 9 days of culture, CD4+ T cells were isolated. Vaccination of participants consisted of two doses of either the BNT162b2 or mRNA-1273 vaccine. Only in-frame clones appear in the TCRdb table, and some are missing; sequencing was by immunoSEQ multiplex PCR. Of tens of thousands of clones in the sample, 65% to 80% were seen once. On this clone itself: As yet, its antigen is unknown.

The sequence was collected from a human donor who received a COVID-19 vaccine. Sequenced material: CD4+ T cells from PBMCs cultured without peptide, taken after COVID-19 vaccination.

The CDR3 nucleotides read TGTGCCAGCAGTAGGGGCGGGGGGCCACAAGAGACCCAGTACTTC. Its translation is CASSRGGGPQETQYF. The rearrangement joins TRBV28 to TRBJ2-5; 8 bases are shared with TRBD2. Germline V gene data show CDR1 as MDHEN and CDR2 as SYDVKM. The CDR3 sequence is 15 residues long. V shed 5 bases, J shed 2 bases, and the junction held 7 bases outside the gene matches. Complete variable domain (other parts from reference TRBV28 and TRBJ2-5): DVKVTQSSRYLVKRTGEKVFLECVQDMDHENMFWYRQDPGLGLRLIYFSYDVKMKEKGDIPEGYSVSREKKERFSLILESASTNQTSMYLCASSRGGGPQETQYFGPGTRLLVL.